This T cell receptor beta chain stems from a study of cytomegalovirus exposure and HLA in healthy donors. As for this clone: Its matching antigen is unknown.

General observations from the study: Associated with HLA alleles at 0.05 false discovery rate in a later analysis were 16,951 TCR beta sequences. Analyzed later, most CMV-associated TCR beta chains appeared HLA-restricted.

Vbeta (60) and Jbeta (13) primers were used in the PCR. Libraries were prepared by immunoSEQ multiplex PCR; TCRdb keeps only in-frame clonotypes and omits some of them. The sample holds about 120,000 clones; over 50% are singletons and the top ten take roughly 8.6%. CDR1 and CDR2 (germline): MDHEN, SYDVKM. The CDR3 totals 16 residues. J was trimmed by 0 bases and V by 0 bases; bases with no gene match: 2. V gene TRBV28 combines with J gene TRBJ2-3, with 8 bases matching TRBD1. The specimen sequenced was PBMCs. This TCR was recovered from a woman aged 40 to 50 in good health and CMV-seropositive. In nucleotides, the CDR3 is TGTGCCAGCAGTTTATGGGGACAGGAGAGCACAGATACGCAGTATTTT. It is translated as CASSLWGQESTDTQYF. Full variable domain (remainder filled in from reference TRBV28 and TRBJ2-3): DVKVTQSSRYLVKRTGEKVFLECVQDMDHENMFWYRQDPGLGLRLIYFSYDVKMKEKGDIPEGYSVSREKKERFSLILESASTNQTSMYLCASSLWGQESTDTQYFGPGTRLTVL.